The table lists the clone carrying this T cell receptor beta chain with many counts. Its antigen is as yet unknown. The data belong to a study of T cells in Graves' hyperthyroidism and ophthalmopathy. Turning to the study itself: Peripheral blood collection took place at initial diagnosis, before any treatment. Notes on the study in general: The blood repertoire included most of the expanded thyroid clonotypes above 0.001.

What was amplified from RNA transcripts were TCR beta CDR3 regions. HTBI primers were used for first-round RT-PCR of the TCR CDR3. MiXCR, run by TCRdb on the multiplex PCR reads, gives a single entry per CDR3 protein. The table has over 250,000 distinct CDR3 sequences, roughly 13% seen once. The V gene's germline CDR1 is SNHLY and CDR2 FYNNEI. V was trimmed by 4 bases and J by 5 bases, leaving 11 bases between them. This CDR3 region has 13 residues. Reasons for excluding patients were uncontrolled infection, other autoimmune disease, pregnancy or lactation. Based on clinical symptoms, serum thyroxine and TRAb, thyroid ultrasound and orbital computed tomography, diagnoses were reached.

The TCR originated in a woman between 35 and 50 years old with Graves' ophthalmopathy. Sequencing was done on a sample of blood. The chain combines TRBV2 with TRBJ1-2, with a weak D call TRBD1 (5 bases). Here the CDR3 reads CASSVNRRYGYTF. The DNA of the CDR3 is TGTGCCAGCAGTGTCAACAGGCGATATGGCTACACCTTC.